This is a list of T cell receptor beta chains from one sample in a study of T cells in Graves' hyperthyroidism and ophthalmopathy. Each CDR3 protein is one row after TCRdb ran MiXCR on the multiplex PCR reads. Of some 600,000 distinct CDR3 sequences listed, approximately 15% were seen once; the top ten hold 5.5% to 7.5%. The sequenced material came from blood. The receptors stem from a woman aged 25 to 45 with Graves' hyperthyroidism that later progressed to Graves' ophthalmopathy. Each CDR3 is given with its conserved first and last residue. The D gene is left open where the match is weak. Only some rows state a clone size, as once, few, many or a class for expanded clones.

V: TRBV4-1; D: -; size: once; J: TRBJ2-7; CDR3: CASSSGRSHEQYF; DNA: TGCGCCAGCAGCTCCGGACGGTCCCACGAGCAGTACTTC
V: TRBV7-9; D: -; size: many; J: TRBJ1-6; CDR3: CASSLDIYLHF; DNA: TGTGCCAGCAGCTTAGATATTTACCTCCACTTT
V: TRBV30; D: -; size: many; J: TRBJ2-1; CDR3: CACVTGPGYNEQFF; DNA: TGTGCCTGCGTTACAGGGCCGGGGTACAATGAGCAGTTCTTC
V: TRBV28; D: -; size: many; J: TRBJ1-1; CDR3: CASTSLAGGRTEAFF; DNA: TGTGCCAGCACGAGTTTAGCGGGAGGTAGGACTGAAGCTTTCTTT
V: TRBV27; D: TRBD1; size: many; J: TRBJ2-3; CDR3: CASSYTGTGITDTQYF; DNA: TGTGCCAGCAGTTACACCGGGACAGGGATCACAGATACGCAGTATTTT
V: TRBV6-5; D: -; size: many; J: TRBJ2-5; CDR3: CASSYLRQGETQYF; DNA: TGTGCCAGCAGTTACTTGCGGCAAGGAGAGACCCAGTACTTC
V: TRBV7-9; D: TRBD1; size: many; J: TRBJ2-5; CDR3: CASSLATGGIETQYF; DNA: TGTGCCAGCAGCTTAGCGACAGGGGGGATAGAGACCCAGTACTTC
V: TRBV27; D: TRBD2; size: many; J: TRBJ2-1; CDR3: CASSPGTKQFF; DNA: TGTGCCAGCAGTCCAGGGACTAAGCAGTTCTTC
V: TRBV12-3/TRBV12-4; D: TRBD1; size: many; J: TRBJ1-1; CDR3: CASSMTGGDCFF; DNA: TGTGCCAGCAGTATGACAGGGGGTGATTGTTTCTTT
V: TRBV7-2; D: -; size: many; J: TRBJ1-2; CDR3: CASSPSVRDGYTF; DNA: TGTGCCAGCAGCCCTAGCGTCCGAGATGGCTACACCTTC
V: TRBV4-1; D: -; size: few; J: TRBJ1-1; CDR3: CASSLALGQNTEAFF; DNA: TGCGCCAGCAGCCTCGCCCTGGGGCAGAACACTGAAGCTTTCTTT
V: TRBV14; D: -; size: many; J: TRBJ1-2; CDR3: CASSQVTATYGYTF; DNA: TGTGCCAGCAGCCAAGTCACTGCCACCTATGGCTACACCTTC
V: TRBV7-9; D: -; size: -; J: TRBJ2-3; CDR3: CASSLWDWETDTQYF; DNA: TGTGCCAGCAGCTTATGGGACTGGGAGACAGATACGCAGTATTTT
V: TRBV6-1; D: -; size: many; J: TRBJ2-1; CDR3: CASSEEETVKFAQFF; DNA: TGTGCCAGCAGTGAAGAAGAGACGGTGAAGTTCGCGCAGTTCTTC
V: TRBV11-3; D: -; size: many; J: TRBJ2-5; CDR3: CASSSPGGSETQYF; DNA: TGTGCCAGCAGCTCACCCGGGGGTTCGGAGACCCAGTACTTC
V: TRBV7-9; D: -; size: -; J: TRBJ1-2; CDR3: CASSTGQAAGYGYTF; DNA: TGTGCCAGCAGCACCGGGCAGGCGGCGGGCTATGGCTACACCTTC
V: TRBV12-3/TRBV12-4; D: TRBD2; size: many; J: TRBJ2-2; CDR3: CASRGLEFAGELFF; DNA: TGTGCCAGCAGAGGACTAGAATTCGCCGGGGAGCTGTTTTTT
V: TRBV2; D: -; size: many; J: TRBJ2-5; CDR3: CASGKLARETQYF; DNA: TGTGCCAGCGGGAAACTAGCCCGGGAGACCCAGTACTTC
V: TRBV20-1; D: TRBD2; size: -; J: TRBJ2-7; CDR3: CSAGGTSGRAEQYF; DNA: TGCAGTGCTGGAGGGACTAGCGGGAGAGCGGAGCAGTACTTC
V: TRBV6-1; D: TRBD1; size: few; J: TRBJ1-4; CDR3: CASRTDRDYEKLFF; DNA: TGTGCCAGCAGGACGGACAGGGATTATGAAAAACTGTTTTTT
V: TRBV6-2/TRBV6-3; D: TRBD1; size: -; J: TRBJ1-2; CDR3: CASRRTGIGGYTF; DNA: TGTGCCAGCAGGCGGACAGGGATCGGCGGCTACACCTTC
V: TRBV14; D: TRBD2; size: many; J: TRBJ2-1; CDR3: CASSQRVAQRDSNEQFF; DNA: TGTGCCAGCAGCCAAAGAGTAGCCCAGCGGGACTCAAATGAGCAGTTCTTC
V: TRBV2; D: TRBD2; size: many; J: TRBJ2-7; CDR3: CASKGGTSGAYEQYF; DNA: TGTGCCAGCAAGGGGGGGACTAGCGGGGCCTACGAGCAGTACTTC
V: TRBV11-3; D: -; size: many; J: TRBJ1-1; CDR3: CASSLEFGNTEAFF; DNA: TGTGCCAGCAGCTTAGAGTTTGGGAACACTGAAGCTTTCTTT
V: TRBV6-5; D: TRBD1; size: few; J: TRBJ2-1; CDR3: CASSYSQGASNEQFF; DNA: TGTGCCAGCAGTTACTCACAGGGGGCGAGTAATGAGCAGTTCTTC
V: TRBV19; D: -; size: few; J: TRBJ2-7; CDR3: CASSIGMGASYEQYF; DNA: TGTGCCAGTAGTATAGGAATGGGGGCCTCCTACGAGCAGTACTTC
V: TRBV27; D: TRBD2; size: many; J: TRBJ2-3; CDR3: CASSSGLASPGDSPTQYF; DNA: TGTGCCAGCAGTTCGGGACTAGCGTCCCCTGGGGATTCTCCCACGCAGTATTTT
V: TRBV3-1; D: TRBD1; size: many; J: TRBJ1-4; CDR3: CASSQDWGQGEEKLFF; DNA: TGTGCCAGCAGCCAAGATTGGGGACAGGGTGAAGAAAAACTGTTTTTT
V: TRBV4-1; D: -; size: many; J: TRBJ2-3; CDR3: CASSQGPGFGADTQYF; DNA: TGCGCCAGCAGCCAAGGGCCGGGGTTCGGAGCAGATACGCAGTATTTT
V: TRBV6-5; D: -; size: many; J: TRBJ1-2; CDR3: CASSYYVGYGYTF; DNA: TGTGCCAGCAGCTACTATGTGGGTTATGGCTACACCTTC
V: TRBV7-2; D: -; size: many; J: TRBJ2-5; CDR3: CASSLRGAWQETQYF; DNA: TGTGCCAGCAGCTTGAGGGGAGCATGGCAAGAGACCCAGTACTTC
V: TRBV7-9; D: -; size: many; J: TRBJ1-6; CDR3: CASSTGPTDNSPLHF; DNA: TGTGCCAGCAGCACGGGACCAACCGATAATTCACCCCTCCACTTT
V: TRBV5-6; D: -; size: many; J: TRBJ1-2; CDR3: CASSWDAGEYDYGYTF; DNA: TGTGCCAGCAGCTGGGATGCAGGGGAGTATGACTATGGCTACACCTTC
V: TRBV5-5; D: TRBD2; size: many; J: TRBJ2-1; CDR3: CASSLSASGYNEQFF; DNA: TGTGCCAGCAGCTTGTCGGCTAGCGGATACAATGAGCAGTTCTTC
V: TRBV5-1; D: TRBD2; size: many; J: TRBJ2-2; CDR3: CASSSSGKAGELFF; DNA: TGCGCCAGCAGCTCTAGCGGGAAGGCCGGGGAGCTGTTTTTT
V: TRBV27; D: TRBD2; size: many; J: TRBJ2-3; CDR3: CASWTSLPDTQYF; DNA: TGTGCCAGCTGGACTAGCCTTCCAGATACGCAGTATTTT
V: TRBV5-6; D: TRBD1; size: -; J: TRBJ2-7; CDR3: CASSLWDSTYEQYF; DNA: TGTGCCAGCAGCTTATGGGACAGTACCTACGAGCAGTACTTC
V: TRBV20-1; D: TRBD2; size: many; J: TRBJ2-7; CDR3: CSARGGLAGVDEQYF; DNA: TGCAGTGCTAGAGGGGGACTAGCGGGAGTGGACGAGCAGTACTTC
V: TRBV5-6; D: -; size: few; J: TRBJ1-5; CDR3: CASSLGSGANQPQHF; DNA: TGTGCCAGCAGCTTGGGCTCAGGGGCGAATCAGCCCCAGCATTTT
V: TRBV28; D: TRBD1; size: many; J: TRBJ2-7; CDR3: CASSSTGQYYEQYF; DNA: TGTGCCAGCAGTTCTACGGGACAGTACTACGAGCAGTACTTC
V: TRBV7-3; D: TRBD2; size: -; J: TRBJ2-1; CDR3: CASSESGRGFSEQFF; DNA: TGTGCCAGCAGCGAGAGCGGGAGGGGTTTTAGTGAGCAGTTCTTC
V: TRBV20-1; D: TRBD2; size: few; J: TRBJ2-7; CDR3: CSARDTSGITYEQYF; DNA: TGCAGTGCTAGAGATACTAGCGGGATTACCTACGAGCAGTACTTC
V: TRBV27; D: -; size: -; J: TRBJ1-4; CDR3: CASSLEGQPNEKLFF; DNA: TGTGCCAGCAGTTTGGAGGGACAACCTAATGAAAAACTGTTTTTT
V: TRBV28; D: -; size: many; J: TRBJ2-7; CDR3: CASSPMTGADEQYF; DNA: TGTGCCAGCAGCCCTATGACCGGGGCGGACGAGCAGTACTTC
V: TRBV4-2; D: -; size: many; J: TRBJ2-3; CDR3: CASSQAPSTDTQYF; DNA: TGTGCCAGCAGCCAAGCGCCTAGCACAGATACGCAGTATTTT
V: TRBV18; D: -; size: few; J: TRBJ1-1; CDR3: CASSPNPPGGGSTEAFF; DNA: TGTGCCAGCTCACCAAATCCACCTGGGGGGGGTAGCACTGAAGCTTTCTTT
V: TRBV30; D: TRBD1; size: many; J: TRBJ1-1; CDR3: CASTGASLTEAFF; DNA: TGTGCCTCTACAGGGGCCTCTTTAACTGAAGCTTTCTTT
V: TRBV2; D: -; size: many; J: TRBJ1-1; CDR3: CASSENPGLWGNTEAFF; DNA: TGTGCCAGCAGCGAGAACCCAGGGTTGTGGGGAAACACTGAAGCTTTCTTT
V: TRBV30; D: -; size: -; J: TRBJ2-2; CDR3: CAWSVRESGELFF; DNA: TGTGCCTGGAGTGTCAGGGAATCCGGGGAGCTGTTTTTT